The rows below give T cell receptor beta chains drawn from one sample of a study of PD-1 blockade in classical Hodgkin lymphoma. Clones were sequenced by immunoSEQ multiplex PCR, and TCRdb holds only the in-frame ones, with some missing. The repertoire holds some 90,000 clones, around 90% seen once, with around 2.4% in the top ten. The sequences come from peripheral blood mononuclear cells (PBMCs), collected before the second cycle of nivolumab. The receptors shown here come from a human donor with classical Hodgkin lymphoma. The CDR3 runs from the conserved cysteine through the conserved F or W. A D gene is named only where the DNA matches it firmly. Part of the rows lack a size; the others show once, few, many or a class for expanded clones.

TRBJ2-3	TRBV4-1	-	TRBD2	CASSQPLWGGVMADTQYF	TGCGCCAGCAGCCAACCCCTCTGGGGGGGAGTGATGGCAGATACGCAGTATTTT
TRBJ2-7	TRBV12-5	-	-	CASGLGAPDSYEQYF	TGTGCTAGTGGTTTGGGGGCACCGGACTCCTACGAGCAGTACTTC
TRBJ1-4	TRBV9	-	TRBD1	CASSVVRDRDLSTNEKLFF	TGTGCCAGCAGCGTGGTACGGGACAGGGATCTTTCAACTAATGAAAAACTGTTTTTT
TRBJ2-7	TRBV7-5	-	-	CARSLEGGHEQYF	TGTGCCAGAAGCTTAGAAGGGGGTCACGAGCAGTACTTC
TRBJ2-3	TRBV9	-	TRBD2	CASSTSGRGADTQYF	TGTGCCAGCAGTACTAGCGGGAGGGGGGCAGATACGCAGTATTTT
TRBJ1-2	TRBV6-5	-	-	CASRGFQGRGGYTF	TGTGCCAGTCGGGGCTTCCAGGGAAGAGGTGGCTACACCTTC
TRBJ2-1	TRBV4-1	-	TRBD2	CASSHPGLAGGEQFF	TGCGCCAGCAGCCACCCGGGACTAGCGGGCGGTGAGCAGTTCTTC
TRBJ1-4	TRBV4-1	-	-	CASSQDWWRNEKLFF	TGCGCCAGCAGCCAAGACTGGTGGCGGAATGAAAAACTGTTTTTT
TRBJ2-5	TRBV25-1	-	-	CASSEWGEETQYF	TGTGCCAGCAGTGAATGGGGGGAAGAGACCCAGTACTTC
TRBJ2-1	TRBV18	once	-	CASSPPDLISYNEQFF	TGTGCCAGCTCACCCCCGGACTTAATCTCCTACAATGAGCAGTTCTTC
TRBJ2-7	TRBV11-2	-	TRBD2	CASSQAGGRIHEQYF	TGTGCCAGCAGCCAGGCGGGCGGGAGGATACACGAGCAGTACTTC
TRBJ1-5	TRBV6-4	medium-sized	-	CASSDSTDQPQHF	TGTGCCAGCAGTGACTCGACGGATCAGCCCCAGCATTTT
TRBJ2-7	TRBV9	-	-	CASSVDMGPTYEQYF	TGTGCCAGCAGCGTAGACATGGGCCCTACCTACGAGCAGTACTTC
TRBJ2-7	TRBV7-3	few	TRBD1	CASSLMAGGFYEQYF	TGTGCCAGCAGCTTAATGGCAGGGGGCTTCTACGAGCAGTACTTC
TRBJ2-2	TRBV11-2	once	-	CASSLADLSRPGELFF	TGTGCCAGCAGCTTAGCTGATCTTTCGAGACCCGGGGAGCTGTTTTTT
TRBJ1-2	TRBV5-6	-	TRBD1	CASSLLAGGIYGYTF	TGTGCCAGCAGCTTGTTGGCAGGGGGTATCTATGGCTACACCTTC
TRBJ1-1	TRBV7-9	-	-	CASSLTQNTEAFF	TGTGCCAGCAGCTTGACACAGAACACTGAAGCTTTCTTT
TRBJ2-5	TRBV27	-	-	CASSFLQAGETQYF	TGTGCCAGCAGTTTTCTACAGGCGGGAGAGACCCAGTACTTC
TRBJ2-7	TRBV18	-	TRBD2	CASSPRTSPIEQYF	TGTGCCAGCTCACCGAGGACTAGCCCGATCGAGCAGTACTTC
TRBJ2-3	TRBV9	once	-	CASSISTDTQYF	TGTGCCAGCAGCATATCCACAGATACGCAGTATTTT
TRBJ1-4	TRBV9	-	-	CASSVGGGGEKLFF	TGTGCCAGCAGCGTAGGAGGCGGGGGTGAAAAACTGTTTTTT
TRBJ1-1	TRBV5-1	-	-	CASSLTGNTEAFF	TGCGCCAGCAGCCTTACAGGGAACACTGAAGCTTTCTTT
TRBJ2-7	TRBV7-2	-	-	CASSFATASYEQYF	TGTGCCAGCAGCTTTGCTACGGCATCCTACGAGCAGTACTTC
TRBJ2-1	TRBV5-5	-	-	CASSLDLVFYNEQFF	TGTGCCAGCAGCTTGGATCTTGTGTTCTACAATGAGCAGTTCTTC